The 18 T cell receptor beta chains reported below all come from one sample, sequenced in a study of T cells in Graves' hyperthyroidism and ophthalmopathy. The investigators amplified TCR beta CDR3 regions from RNA transcripts. With the HTBI primer set, the TCR CDR3 went through a first round of RT-PCR. MiXCR, applied by TCRdb to the multiplex PCR reads, yields one record per CDR3 protein. The data show some 690,000 distinct CDR3 sequences, roughly a sixth seen once. The sample taken for sequencing was blood. These receptors came from a man between 50 and 59 years old with Graves' hyperthyroidism.

V and J are TRBV9 and TRBJ2-1; D call uncertain. Germline assignment: CDR1 SGDLS and CDR2 YYNGEE. The CDR3 runs to 14 residues. Trimming pared 0 bases from V and 5 bases from J, leaving 9 bases between. The DNA for the CDR3 is TGTGCCAGCAGCGTAGTTTTGGGCGACAATGAGCAGTTCTTC. This encodes CASSVVLGDNEQFF.

This clonotype was seen repeatedly, ten times or more. The rearrangement joins TRBV27 to TRBJ1-3; no definite D call. The CDR3 has 11 residues. CDR1 and CDR2 from the germline V gene are MNHEY and SMNVEV (reference sequence). V was cut by 6 bases and J by 4 bases, with 4 bases left in between. The CDR3 reads CASRSGNTIYF. In DNA, the CDR3 is TGTGCCAGCAGGTCCGGAAACACCATATATTTT.

The gene calls are TRBV12-3 or TRBV12-4 and TRBJ1-2; D perhaps matches TRBD1 (6 bases). Trimming shortened V by 1 base and J by 5 bases, and 11 bases separated the two germline ends. The CDR3 consists of 14 residues. The CDR3 is CASSLGGQLYGYTF. The CDR3 DNA reads TGTGCCAGCAGTTTAGGAGGACAGCTTTATGGCTACACCTTC.

This clonotype was counted ten times or more. This chain connects TRBV19 to TRBJ2-7; weak D call: TRBD1 (5 bases). This CDR3 has 15 residues. The V gene lost 5 bases and the J gene lost 0 bases, with 14 bases spanning the gap. Germline CDR1 LNHDA, CDR2 SQIVND (reference sequence). Here the CDR3 reads CASSHDSTASYEQYF. CDR3 DNA sequence: TGTGCCAGTAGTCATGACTCGACAGCCTCCTACGAGCAGTACTTC.

The rearrangement links TRBV29-1 to TRBJ2-7, with D possibly matching TRBD2 (5 bases). Germline V gene lookup returns CDR1 SQVTM and CDR2 ANQGSEA. The CDR3 runs 13 residues. Between the trimmed V and J ends, which lost 1 base and 3 bases, there was a span of 10 bases. The CDR3 reads CSVEGSVDYEQYF. DNA of the CDR3: TGCAGCGTTGAAGGTAGCGTAGACTACGAGCAGTACTTC.

The chain links TRBV3-1 to TRBJ2-2; 7 bases are a match to TRBD2. Unmatched junction bases numbered 2, after V lost 1 base and J lost 6 bases. The germline CDR1 and CDR2 sequences are LGHDT and YNNKEL (reference sequence). The CDR3 runs 14 residues. CDR3 sequence (DNA): TGTGCCAGCAGCCAAGCGACTAGCCCCGGGGAGCTGTTTTTT. Its translation: CASSQATSPGELFF.

This clonotype was observed at least ten times. The chain employs TRBV28 and TRBJ1-2; 10 bases are a match to TRBD1. The CDR3 has 15 residues. With 2 bases clipped from V and 6 bases from J, the junction kept 6 bases outside the gene matches. Germline CDR1 and CDR2: MDHEN and SYDVKM. The CDR3 sequence: CASSLPGQGTHGYTF. CDR3 in DNA: TGTGCCAGCAGTTTACCGGGACAGGGGACCCATGGCTACACCTTC.

There are many counts of this clonotype. The rearrangement links TRBV29-1 to TRBJ2-5; TRBD2 aligns across 13 bases. Germline-derived CDR1 and CDR2 are SQVTM and ANQGSEA. This CDR3 comprises 17 residues. V dropped 3 bases and J dropped 6; count of bases not matched to a gene: 13. CDR3 in DNA: TGCAGCGTTGACCCGGGGACTAGCGGGATATGGGGGAAGACCCAGTACTTC. Encoded protein: CSVDPGTSGIWGKTQYF.

This clonotype appeared many times. V usage is TRBV20-1 and J usage is TRBJ1-4; the D is unclear. The CDR3 extends over 10 amino acids. V lost 6 bases and J 8 bases, leaving 7 bases between the germline ends. Per germline, CDR1 DFQATT and CDR2 SNEGSKA (reference sequence). The CDR3 nucleotides are TGCAGTGCGGAGGAAGAAAAACTGTTTTTT. Its translation is CSAEEEKLFF.

This clonotype was found a few times. The CDR3 nucleotides read TGTGCCAGCAGGTTAGAGGGATTATCGGGACCGGTCGAGCAGTACTTC. Its protein product is CASRLEGLSGPVEQYF. V gene TRBV28 combines with J gene TRBJ2-7; D may be TRBD1 or TRBD2 (5 bases each). The CDR3 runs to 16 residues. With 6 bases removed from V and 6 bases from J, the gap between germline ends came to 24 bases. In germline, CDR1 is MDHEN, CDR2 SYDVKM.

The chain has TRBV30 and TRBJ2-3, with D perhaps matching TRBD1 (6 bases). Per the germline V gene, CDR1 is GTSNPN and CDR2 is SVGIG (reference sequence). This CDR3 spans 15 amino acids. The germline V and J ends were trimmed by 0 bases and 5 bases, with 15 bases remaining between them. The CDR3 nucleotides are TGTGCCTGGAGTGTATTTTTTCAGGGGAGAGATACGCAGTATTTT. This encodes CAWSVFFQGRDTQYF.

This clonotype was seen only a few times. V and J are TRBV9 and TRBJ1-2; D unclear. The CDR3 length is 16 residues. Germline V gene lookup returns CDR1 SGDLS and CDR2 YYNGEE. Trimming took off 0 bases at V and 2 bases at J, with 14 bases between the two ends. CDR3 DNA: TGTGCCAGCAGCGTAGCAAGGACTTCTCAAAACTATGGCTACACCTTC. Its protein is CASSVARTSQNYGYTF.

This chain uses TRBV4-3 with TRBJ2-1; 14 nucleotides align to TRBD2. Germline lookup yields CDR1 LGHNA and CDR2 YSLEER. The CDR3 is made up of 19 amino acids. The ends lost 0 bases at V and 3 bases at J; junction bases unmatched: 7. CDR3 in amino acids: CASSQDGLAGGSFYNEQFF. The DNA of the CDR3 is TGCGCCAGCAGCCAAGATGGACTAGCGGGAGGATCCTTCTACAATGAGCAGTTCTTC.

Ten or more counts support this clonotype. The chain has TRBV27 and TRBJ2-7; D is ambiguous. CDR1 and CDR2 (germline): MNHEY, SMNVEV (reference sequence). V was cut by 6 bases and J by 4 bases, with 19 bases left in between. This CDR3 has 15 residues. CDR3 nucleotide sequence: TGTGCCAGCAGCTCTTTAGGCAGGTCAATGTACGAGCAGTACTTC. Encoded protein: CASSSLGRSMYEQYF.

CDR3 sequence: CASSFTPDYEQYF. The CDR3 nucleotides read TGTGCCAGCAGTTTTACGCCTGACTACGAGCAGTACTTC. V gene TRBV12-3 or TRBV12-4 combines with J gene TRBJ2-7, with no clear D. V was cut by 3 bases and J by 3 bases, with 9 bases left in between. The length of the CDR3 is 13 residues.

This clonotype was seen a handful of times. V and J are TRBV14 and TRBJ2-3, with 7 bases matching TRBD2. With V trimmed by 0 bases and J by 1 base, 10 bases remained unmatched. CDR3 size: 18 residues. Germline loops: CDR1 SGHDN, CDR2 FVKESK. CDR3 in amino acids: CASSQEAGWVAGTDTQYF. The DNA for the CDR3 is TGTGCCAGCAGCCAAGAAGCGGGATGGGTTGCTGGCACAGATACGCAGTATTTT.

This clonotype was recorded a few times. The chain couples TRBV7-2 to TRBJ2-3; TRBD2 aligns across 10 bases. CDR1 is SGHTA, CDR2 FQGNSA, per germline. Losses at the gene ends were 2 bases for V and 2 bases for J; bases not matched to a gene: 7. The CDR3 is made up of 17 amino acids. The CDR3 nucleotides are TGTGCCAGCAGCTTAAGCCTAGCGGGGGTTATCACAGATACGCAGTATTTT. Translating gives CASSLSLAGVITDTQYF.

This clonotype was detected many times. The chain employs TRBV11-3 and TRBJ2-1; 14 nucleotides align to TRBD2. This CDR3 is built from 17 residues. CDR1 and CDR2 (germline): SGHNT, YENEEA. Trimming removed 5 bases from V and 6 bases from J; junction bases left unmatched: 9. This chain's CDR3 is CASSTRLAGGLINEQFF. DNA of the CDR3: TGTGCCAGCAGCACTCGACTAGCGGGAGGGCTAATCAATGAGCAGTTCTTC.